Presented here are 14 T cell receptor beta chains from one specimen sequenced in a study of T cells after posttransplantation cyclophosphamide. TCRdb keeps only in-frame clones here, not all; method: immunoSEQ multiplex PCR. Observed are 6,500 to 8,000 clones, no singletons, with the top ten taking approximately 5.2%. Busulfan-fludarabine conditioning, marrow transplant, and cyclophosphamide on days +3 and +4 were administered. The sample consisted of PBMCs, taken after an allogeneic stem cell transplant with post-transplant cyclophosphamide. All receptors derive from a male patient between 25 and 39 years old who received an allogeneic stem cell transplant from an unrelated donor, was CMV-positive, and had acute and chronic GVHD. Some T cells may arise from the graft donor.

This clone came up many times. The chain is built from TRBV6-6 and TRBJ2-7; 9 bases line up with TRBD1. Germline loops: CDR1 MNHNY, CDR2 SVGAGI (reference sequence). This CDR3 region has 14 residues. V trimming: 6 bases; J trimming: 0 bases; junction bases outside the gene matches: 3. The CDR3 sequence is CASSGQGSSYEQYF. The CDR3 bases are TGTGCCAGCAGCGGACAGGGGAGCTCCTACGAGCAGTACTTC.

Here the CDR3 DNA reads TGTGCCAGCAGCTTAGACAGGGGGACCGGGGAGCTGTTTTTT. Its translation is CASSLDRGTGELFF. The genes are TRBV7-2 and TRBJ2-2, with TRBD1 matching over 8 bases. V shed 1 base and J 5 bases; nucleotides not matched to a gene: 0. The CDR3 sequence is 14 residues long. In germline, CDR1 is SGHTA, CDR2 FQGNSA.

This clone was counted many times. This chain links TRBV5-6 with TRBJ1-2, with 9 bases aligning to TRBD1. This CDR3 region has 14 residues. V lost 4 bases and J lost 5; bases outside the gene matches: 6. Germline-derived CDR1 and CDR2 are SGHDT and YYEEEE. The CDR3: CASSGNRGPYGYTF. In DNA form, the CDR3 reads TGTGCCAGCAGCGGAAACAGGGGGCCTTATGGCTACACCTTC.

This clone was seen only a few times. The rearrangement links TRBV11-2 to TRBJ2-7, with 10 bases that match TRBD1. Per the germline V gene, CDR1 is SGHAT and CDR2 is FQNNGV. CDR3 length: 14 amino acids. V was clipped by 5 bases and J by 4 bases; unmatched bases: 5. CDR3 in DNA: TGTGCCAGCAGCCTAAGGACAGGGGGTTACGAGCAGTACTTC. This sequence encodes CASSLRTGGYEQYF.

This clone was seen ten or more times. The chain links TRBV30 to TRBJ2-2; the match to TRBD2 covers 14 bases. Germline V gene data show CDR1 as GTSNPN and CDR2 as SVGIG (reference sequence). The CDR3 runs to 17 residues. J was trimmed by 3 bases and V by 0 bases; bases with no gene match: 3. This CDR3 reads CAWSVRLAGGYTGELFF. CDR3 in DNA: TGTGCCTGGAGTGTAAGACTAGCGGGAGGGTACACCGGGGAGCTGTTTTTT.

This clone was seen repeatedly, ten times or more. The chain couples TRBV11-3 to TRBJ2-5; no firm D call. Germline CDR1 is SGHNT and CDR2 is YENEEA. The CDR3 spans 16 residues. The V gene lost 5 bases and the J gene lost 2 bases, with 18 bases spanning the gap. The CDR3 loop reads CASSPGTNLEQETQYF. The CDR3 DNA reads as TGTGCCAGCAGCCCAGGCACGAATCTGGAACAAGAGACCCAGTACTTC.

This clone has ten or more counts. The gene calls are TRBV7-9 and TRBJ2-7, with 14 bases lining up with TRBD2. The V gene's germline CDR1 is SEHNR and CDR2 FQNEAQ (reference sequence). The CDR3 contains 16 residues. With V trimmed by 5 bases and J by 3 bases, 6 bases remained unmatched. CDR3 bases: TGTGCCAGCAGCACGGGACTAGCGGGGGATCTCTACGAGCAGTACTTC. Its translation is CASSTGLAGDLYEQYF.

In this sample, this clone turned up many times. Here the CDR3 DNA reads TGTGCCAGCAGCTTAGGGTCTCAACCAGGGGAGCAGTACTTC. This sequence encodes CASSLGSQPGEQYF. The chain combines TRBV7-6 with TRBJ2-7; the D gene is possibly TRBD1 (5 bases). Trimming stripped 1 base from V and 7 bases from J, with 14 bases between. The CDR3 has 14 residues. Germline assignment: CDR1 SGHVS and CDR2 FNYEAQ.

By share of the sample, this clone is medium-sized. This chain joins TRBV12-5 and TRBJ1-5; D possibly corresponds to TRBD1 (6 bases). The CDR3 consists of 15 residues. Deletions cut 2 bases from V and 0 bases from J, with 8 bases between. Germline V lookup: CDR1 LGHNT, CDR2 FRNRAP. The CDR3: CASGLLGGSNQPQHF. CDR3 in DNA: TGTGCTAGTGGTTTGCTAGGGGGTAGCAATCAGCCCCAGCATTTT.

This clone was counted ten times or more. The chain links TRBV7-2 to TRBJ1-3; weak D call: TRBD1 (5 bases). The CDR3 loop spans 16 amino acids. Trimming stripped 2 bases from V and 0 bases from J, with 11 bases between. The germline gives CDR1 SGHTA, CDR2 FQGNSA. In DNA, the CDR3 is TGTGCCAGCAGCTTATTGGTCGACAGCTCTGGAAACACCATATATTTT. Amino acid sequence: CASSLLVDSSGNTIYF.

By share of the sample, this clone is medium-sized. This chain connects TRBV5-1 to TRBJ1-1; D ambiguous. The germline V and J ends were trimmed by 4 bases and 3 bases, with 13 bases remaining between them. The germline V gene encodes CDR1 SGHRS and CDR2 YFSETQ. The length of the CDR3 is 14 residues. CDR3 sequence (DNA): TGCGCCAGCAGCGTAATTACAGCTGACACTGAAGCTTTCTTT. It codes for CASSVITADTEAFF. Supplemented by reference TRBV5-1 and TRBJ1-1, the full variable domain reads KAGVTQTPRYLIKTRGQQVTLSCSPISGHRSVSWYQQTPGQGLQFLFEYFSETQRNKGNFPGRFSGRQFSNSRSEMNVSTLELGDSALYLCASSVITADTEAFFGQGTRLTVV.

This clone was observed many times. CDR3 loop: CASSRGLGGSGANVLTF. As DNA, the CDR3 is TGTGCCAGCAGCCGGGGGTTGGGGGGCTCTGGGGCCAACGTCCTGACTTTC. The gene calls are TRBV7-9 and TRBJ2-6; D possibly corresponds to TRBD2 (6 bases). Trimming removed 5 bases at V and 0 bases at J, with 14 bases between. The CDR3 totals 17 residues. Per the germline V gene, CDR1 is SEHNR and CDR2 is FQNEAQ (reference sequence).

This clone was seen repeatedly, ten times or more. This rearrangement joins TRBV7-6 to TRBJ1-4, with 7 bases that match TRBD1. V was clipped by 5 bases and J by 4 bases; unmatched bases: 4. Germline CDR1 SGHVS, CDR2 FNYEAQ. This CDR3 spans 14 amino acids. In nucleotides, the CDR3 is TGTGCCAGCAGCCGGGACAGACTTAATGAAAAACTGTTTTTT. Translation gives CASSRDRLNEKLFF.

Ten or more counts support this clone. CDR3 sequence: CASSSHRGIVTEAFF. The CDR3 DNA sequence: TGTGCCAGCAGCTCCCACAGGGGAATTGTCACTGAAGCTTTCTTT. The chain combines TRBV7-9 with TRBJ1-1, with 7 bases aligning to TRBD1. Germline V CDR1 and CDR2: SEHNR, FQNEAQ (reference sequence). The CDR3 spans 15 residues. V trimming: 4 bases; J trimming: 4 bases; junction bases outside the gene matches: 9.